Listed below are T cell receptor beta chains from one sample, sequenced in a study of T cells in Graves' hyperthyroidism and ophthalmopathy. From the multiplex PCR reads, TCRdb called clonotypes with MiXCR, one entry per CDR3 protein. Of more than 350,000 distinct CDR3 sequences listed, 13% to 15% are singletons. The sequenced sample was blood. The source of these receptors is a woman aged 55-75 years with Graves' ophthalmopathy. Each CDR3 is given with its conserved first and last residue. D genes are given only for firm matches. Only part of the rows carry a size: once, few, many, or a class if the clone is expanded.

d_gene: TRBD1
abundance: many
j_gene: TRBJ2-2
v_gene: TRBV30
CDR3aa: CAWSVKGQGAIRTGELFF
CDR3nt: TGTGCCTGGAGTGTAAAAGGTCAGGGGGCGATCAGGACCGGGGAGCTGTTTTTT

d_gene: -
abundance: many
j_gene: TRBJ2-3
v_gene: TRBV27
CDR3aa: CASSFLLGRGRTDTQYF
CDR3nt: TGTGCCAGCAGTTTTCTTTTGGGCAGGGGGAGGACAGATACGCAGTATTTT

d_gene: -
abundance: many
j_gene: TRBJ2-7
v_gene: TRBV2
CDR3aa: CASSARFRGEQYF
CDR3nt: TGTGCCAGCAGTGCCCGTTTCAGGGGCGAGCAGTACTTC

d_gene: TRBD2
abundance: few
j_gene: TRBJ2-1
v_gene: TRBV13
CDR3aa: CASSLTSGRAPEQFF
CDR3nt: TGTGCCAGCAGCTTGACTAGCGGGAGGGCCCCTGAGCAGTTCTTC

d_gene: -
abundance: -
j_gene: TRBJ2-5
v_gene: TRBV20-1
CDR3aa: CSAGRNQETQYF
CDR3nt: TGCAGTGCCGGACGAAACCAAGAGACCCAGTACTTC

d_gene: TRBD1
abundance: once
j_gene: TRBJ1-2
v_gene: TRBV10-3
CDR3aa: CAISEYSGTEAGYTF
CDR3nt: TGTGCCATCAGTGAGTACTCCGGGACAGAAGCTGGCTACACCTTC

d_gene: TRBD2
abundance: many
j_gene: TRBJ2-3
v_gene: TRBV10-1
CDR3aa: CASRPGLAGETDTQYF
CDR3nt: TGCGCCAGCAGACCGGGACTAGCGGGAGAAACAGATACGCAGTATTTT

d_gene: TRBD2
abundance: many
j_gene: TRBJ2-2
v_gene: TRBV3-1
CDR3aa: CASSHSTAGEGTGELFF
CDR3nt: TGTGCCAGCAGCCATTCTACGGCGGGAGAGGGTACCGGGGAGCTGTTTTTT

d_gene: -
abundance: -
j_gene: TRBJ2-1
v_gene: TRBV11-1
CDR3aa: CASSLGLGTEQFF
CDR3nt: TGTGCCAGCAGCTTAGGACTAGGAACTGAGCAGTTCTTC

d_gene: -
abundance: -
j_gene: TRBJ2-3
v_gene: TRBV28
CDR3aa: CASSHSRGTQITDTQYF
CDR3nt: TGTGCCAGCAGCCACTCCCGCGGGACACAAATCACAGATACGCAGTATTTT

d_gene: TRBD1
abundance: many
j_gene: TRBJ2-7
v_gene: TRBV28
CDR3aa: CASSLTGGSYEQYF
CDR3nt: TGTGCCAGCAGCTTAACAGGGGGCTCCTACGAGCAGTACTTC

d_gene: -
abundance: many
j_gene: TRBJ2-7
v_gene: TRBV20-1
CDR3aa: CSARDTAGAGIEQYF
CDR3nt: TGCAGTGCTAGAGATACGGCAGGGGCCGGGATCGAGCAGTACTTC

d_gene: TRBD2
abundance: many
j_gene: TRBJ2-5
v_gene: TRBV20-1
CDR3aa: CSALTSGRALEETQYF
CDR3nt: TGCAGTGCTCTGACTAGCGGGAGGGCCCTGGAAGAGACCCAGTACTTC

d_gene: -
abundance: many
j_gene: TRBJ2-4
v_gene: TRBV20-1
CDR3aa: CSARDPQAKNIQYF
CDR3nt: TGCAGTGCTAGAGATCCGCAGGCCAAAAACATTCAGTACTTC

d_gene: -
abundance: many
j_gene: TRBJ2-5
v_gene: TRBV7-2
CDR3aa: CASSSPVQETQYF
CDR3nt: TGTGCCAGCAGCTCGCCGGTACAAGAGACCCAGTACTTC

d_gene: TRBD1
abundance: many
j_gene: TRBJ2-5
v_gene: TRBV24-1
CDR3aa: CADTMEDRSQETQYF
CDR3nt: TGTGCCGACACCATGGAGGACAGGTCACAAGAGACCCAGTACTTC

d_gene: -
abundance: few
j_gene: TRBJ2-4
v_gene: TRBV20-1
CDR3aa: CSAPVGAWDIQYF
CDR3nt: TGCAGTGCTCCCGTGGGGGCGTGGGACATTCAGTACTTC

d_gene: TRBD1
abundance: few
j_gene: TRBJ1-4
v_gene: TRBV5-1
CDR3aa: CASRDRVNEKLFF
CDR3nt: TGCGCCAGCCGGGACAGGGTGAATGAAAAACTGTTTTTT

d_gene: TRBD1
abundance: -
j_gene: TRBJ2-2
v_gene: TRBV12-5
CDR3aa: CASGLSWGTGNTGELFF
CDR3nt: TGTGCTAGTGGTTTATCCTGGGGGACAGGGAACACCGGGGAGCTGTTTTTT

d_gene: -
abundance: -
j_gene: TRBJ1-2
v_gene: TRBV10-1
CDR3aa: CASIRRNYGYTF
CDR3nt: TGCGCCAGCATCCGTCGGAACTATGGCTACACCTTC

d_gene: -
abundance: many
j_gene: TRBJ2-7
v_gene: TRBV29-1
CDR3aa: CSVEDRSSGGGYEQYF
CDR3nt: TGCAGCGTTGAAGATCGATCTAGCGGAGGGGGTTACGAGCAGTACTTC

d_gene: -
abundance: few
j_gene: TRBJ2-4
v_gene: TRBV28
CDR3aa: CASSPPILAKNIQYF
CDR3nt: TGTGCCAGCAGTCCCCCGATCCTAGCCAAAAACATTCAGTACTTC

d_gene: TRBD1
abundance: many
j_gene: TRBJ2-6
v_gene: TRBV4-1
CDR3aa: CASSPRGSNVLTF
CDR3nt: TGCGCCAGCAGCCCCAGGGGGTCCAACGTCCTGACTTTC

d_gene: TRBD1
abundance: many
j_gene: TRBJ2-1
v_gene: TRBV5-1
CDR3aa: CASSSRDRVNEQFF
CDR3nt: TGCGCCAGCAGCTCCCGGGACAGGGTCAATGAGCAGTTCTTC

d_gene: TRBD2
abundance: many
j_gene: TRBJ2-2
v_gene: TRBV6-1
CDR3aa: CASSTGGTNTGELFF
CDR3nt: TGTGCCAGCAGCACGGGAGGTACGAACACCGGGGAGCTGTTTTTT

d_gene: -
abundance: few
j_gene: TRBJ2-3
v_gene: TRBV20-1
CDR3aa: CSARERDTQYF
CDR3nt: TGCAGTGCTAGGGAGCGAGATACGCAGTATTTT

d_gene: -
abundance: -
j_gene: TRBJ2-2
v_gene: TRBV24-1
CDR3aa: CATSDTDGLTGELFF
CDR3nt: TGTGCCACCAGTGACACGGACGGCCTCACCGGGGAGCTGTTTTTT

d_gene: TRBD1
abundance: many
j_gene: TRBJ1-6
v_gene: TRBV7-2
CDR3aa: CASSLRRDSVVSPLHF
CDR3nt: TGTGCCAGCAGCTTACGACGGGACAGTGTCGTTTCACCCCTCCACTTT

d_gene: -
abundance: many
j_gene: TRBJ2-4
v_gene: TRBV20-1
CDR3aa: CSARPIAKNIQYF
CDR3nt: TGCAGTGCTAGACCGATAGCCAAAAACATTCAGTACTTC

d_gene: TRBD2
abundance: many
j_gene: TRBJ2-7
v_gene: TRBV6-2/TRBV6-3
CDR3aa: CASVAGGSYEQYF
CDR3nt: TGTGCCAGCGTGGCGGGAGGCTCCTACGAGCAGTACTTC

d_gene: TRBD1
abundance: -
j_gene: TRBJ2-7
v_gene: TRBV27
CDR3aa: CASSLGRQGGHEQYF
CDR3nt: TGTGCCAGCAGTTTAGGTAGACAGGGTGGTCACGAGCAGTACTTC

d_gene: -
abundance: -
j_gene: TRBJ2-2
v_gene: TRBV28
CDR3aa: CASSPTAERNTGELFF
CDR3nt: TGTGCCAGCAGCCCCACAGCCGAACGGAACACCGGGGAGCTGTTTTTT

d_gene: -
abundance: -
j_gene: TRBJ2-7
v_gene: TRBV12-3/TRBV12-4
CDR3aa: CASSLRRWTYEQYF
CDR3nt: TGTGCCAGCAGTTTAAGGAGATGGACCTACGAGCAGTACTTC

d_gene: -
abundance: -
j_gene: TRBJ2-2
v_gene: TRBV3-1
CDR3aa: CASSHGGTSANTGELFF
CDR3nt: TGTGCCAGCAGCCACGGAGGGACTTCTGCGAACACCGGGGAGCTGTTTTTT

d_gene: -
abundance: -
j_gene: TRBJ2-5
v_gene: TRBV7-3
CDR3aa: CASSRGSPGSQYF
CDR3nt: TGTGCCAGCAGCCGAGGCAGCCCCGGGAGCCAGTACTTC

d_gene: TRBD1
abundance: many
j_gene: TRBJ2-5
v_gene: TRBV28
CDR3aa: CATYRDRGRETQYF
CDR3nt: TGTGCCACTTACCGGGACAGAGGGAGAGAGACCCAGTACTTC

d_gene: TRBD2
abundance: -
j_gene: TRBJ2-7
v_gene: TRBV5-6
CDR3aa: CASSLNGGGDYEQYF
CDR3nt: TGTGCCAGCAGCTTGAACGGCGGGGGGGACTACGAGCAATACTTC

d_gene: TRBD2
abundance: many
j_gene: TRBJ2-7
v_gene: TRBV5-1
CDR3aa: CASSHTSGLTKEQYF
CDR3nt: TGCGCCAGCAGTCACACTAGCGGGCTCACGAAGGAGCAGTACTTC

d_gene: -
abundance: -
j_gene: TRBJ1-4
v_gene: TRBV10-3
CDR3aa: CAISERSNEKLFF
CDR3nt: TGTGCCATCAGTGAACGCAGCAATGAAAAACTGTTTTTT

d_gene: -
abundance: many
j_gene: TRBJ2-3
v_gene: TRBV20-1
CDR3aa: CSARDLGLAPDTQYF
CDR3nt: TGCAGTGCTAGAGATCTTGGTCTAGCCCCAGATACGCAGTATTTT

d_gene: -
abundance: -
j_gene: TRBJ2-4
v_gene: TRBV12-5
CDR3aa: CASGLSQGGLIQYF
CDR3nt: TGTGCTAGTGGTTTGAGTCAGGGGGGGCTCATTCAGTACTTC

d_gene: -
abundance: -
j_gene: TRBJ2-1
v_gene: TRBV20-1
CDR3aa: CSARARGYNEQFF
CDR3nt: TGCAGTGCTAGGGCCAGGGGATACAATGAGCAGTTCTTC

d_gene: TRBD1
abundance: many
j_gene: TRBJ2-7
v_gene: TRBV7-2
CDR3aa: CASSWDRETYEQYF
CDR3nt: TGTGCCAGCAGCTGGGACAGGGAAACCTACGAGCAGTACTTC

d_gene: -
abundance: -
j_gene: TRBJ2-2
v_gene: TRBV5-1
CDR3aa: CASSIRNTGELFF
CDR3nt: TGCGCCAGCAGCATCAGGAACACCGGGGAGCTGTTTTTT

d_gene: TRBD1
abundance: many
j_gene: TRBJ2-3
v_gene: TRBV6-6
CDR3aa: CASSYRGLTDTQYF
CDR3nt: TGTGCCAGCAGTTACAGGGGGCTCACAGATACGCAGTATTTT

d_gene: -
abundance: many
j_gene: TRBJ1-2
v_gene: TRBV28
CDR3aa: CASAANYGYTF
CDR3nt: TGTGCCAGCGCAGCTAACTATGGCTACACCTTC

d_gene: -
abundance: many
j_gene: TRBJ2-5
v_gene: TRBV18
CDR3aa: CASSPDLAETQYF
CDR3nt: TGTGCCAGCTCCCCGGACCTCGCCGAGACCCAGTACTTC

d_gene: -
abundance: few
j_gene: TRBJ2-1
v_gene: TRBV19
CDR3aa: CASSIDMSYNEQFF
CDR3nt: TGTGCCAGTAGTATAGACATGTCCTACAATGAGCAGTTCTTC

d_gene: -
abundance: -
j_gene: TRBJ2-7
v_gene: TRBV12-3/TRBV12-4
CDR3aa: CASRRDAPYEQYF
CDR3nt: TGTGCCAGCAGAAGGGACGCCCCCTACGAGCAGTACTTC

d_gene: TRBD1
abundance: many
j_gene: TRBJ2-7
v_gene: TRBV28
CDR3aa: CASSIYDRVTYEQYF
CDR3nt: TGTGCCAGCAGTATCTATGACAGGGTCACCTACGAGCAGTACTTC

d_gene: -
abundance: few
j_gene: TRBJ2-7
v_gene: TRBV5-6
CDR3aa: CASSHALRGGDEQYF
CDR3nt: TGTGCCAGCAGTCATGCCTTAAGGGGTGGGGACGAGCAGTACTTC

d_gene: -
abundance: many
j_gene: TRBJ2-2
v_gene: TRBV6-2/TRBV6-3
CDR3aa: CASSPGGTGFANTGELFF
CDR3nt: TGTGCCAGCAGCCCGGGAGGAACAGGGTTCGCGAACACCGGGGAGCTGTTTTTT

d_gene: TRBD1
abundance: many
j_gene: TRBJ1-6
v_gene: TRBV28
CDR3aa: CASTKGGGYSYNSPLHF
CDR3nt: TGTGCCAGCACCAAAGGAGGGGGCTACTCCTATAATTCACCCCTCCACTTT

d_gene: TRBD1
abundance: few
j_gene: TRBJ2-5
v_gene: TRBV5-1
CDR3aa: CASSVRGQGETQYF
CDR3nt: TGCGCCAGCAGCGTTCGGGGACAGGGGGAGACCCAGTACTTC

d_gene: -
abundance: many
j_gene: TRBJ2-3
v_gene: TRBV5-1
CDR3aa: CASSPTGESTDTQYF
CDR3nt: TGCGCCAGCAGCCCGACCGGGGAAAGCACAGATACGCAGTATTTT

d_gene: -
abundance: -
j_gene: TRBJ2-1
v_gene: TRBV27
CDR3aa: CASSLSASSHNEQFF
CDR3nt: TGTGCCAGCAGTTTGTCGGCTAGCAGTCACAATGAGCAGTTCTTC